The 11 T cell receptor beta chains reported below all come from one sample, sequenced in a study of cytomegalovirus exposure and HLA in healthy donors. 13 Jbeta primers and 60 Vbeta primers were used for the PCR. Generated by immunoSEQ multiplex PCR, the TCRdb table keeps only in-frame clones and is missing some. This table has under 150,000 clones, about 80% appearing once. Sequencing used PBMCs. The origin of the receptors is a male donor in good health and CMV-seropositive.

The CDR3 reads CASSLELAGGVKRYNEQFF. The CDR3 DNA is TGTGCCAGCAGCTTGGAACTAGCGGGAGGGGTAAAACGATACAATGAGCAGTTCTTC. The V call is TRBV5-6, the J call TRBJ2-1; TRBD2 agrees at 13 bases. V trimming: 0 bases; J trimming: 4 bases; junction bases outside the gene matches: 10. Germline V lookup: CDR1 SGHDT, CDR2 YYEEEE. The CDR3 spans 19 residues.

The CDR3 sequence: CASSLLPSGGINNEQFF. Written as DNA, the CDR3 is TGTGCCAGCAGCTTACTCCCTAGCGGGGGGATTAACAATGAGCAGTTCTTC. The chain employs TRBV7-8 and TRBJ2-1; 11 bases line up with TRBD2. The CDR3 loop spans 17 amino acids. The junction had 8 bases not matched to a gene; V was cut back by 2 bases and J by 5 bases. From germline, CDR1 is SGHVS and CDR2 FQNEAQ.

The gene calls are TRBV10-3 and TRBJ2-5; the D gene is possibly TRBD1 (6 bases). Trimming took off 4 bases at V and 2 bases at J, with 11 bases between the two ends. The CDR3 contains 14 residues. The germline V gene has CDR1 ENHRY and CDR2 SYGVKD. The CDR3 coding sequence is TGTGCCATCAGTGGGGCAGGGGTACAAGAGACCCAGTACTTC. Its translation is CAISGAGVQETQYF.

This clone has just a few counts. The CDR3 DNA follows: TGTGCCAGCTCGCGTCCGGGACAGCCCACAGATACGCAGTATTTT. Protein sequence: CASSRPGQPTDTQYF. This chain links TRBV18 with TRBJ2-3; TRBD1 aligns across 7 bases. Trimming took 6 bases from V and 2 from J; bases not matched to a gene: 8. CDR1 and CDR2 (germline): KGHSH, LQKENI. CDR3 length: 15 residues.

As to this clone: An end of the junction does not agree with germline; a read error may underlie this. This chain joins TRBV7-7 and TRBJ2-5; D is unresolved. This CDR3 region has 14 residues. CDR1 is SSHAT and CDR2 is FNYEAQ in the germline V gene (reference sequence). The CDR3, as DNA: TGTGCTAGCAGCTCTCAGGAATTCCAAGAGACCCAGTACTTC. It translates to CASSSQEFQETQYF.

CDR3 nucleotides: TGTGCCTGGAGTGTACTAAGGGGGCAATACGAGCAGTACTTC. Protein: CAWSVLRGQYEQYF. The rearrangement links TRBV30 to TRBJ2-7, with 7 nucleotides matching TRBD1. Germline CDR1 and CDR2: GTSNPN and SVGIG (reference sequence). V gave up 0 bases and J gave up 4 bases; unmatched junction bases: 6. CDR3 length: 14 amino acids.

The rearrangement joins TRBV28 to TRBJ2-7; 10 bases map to TRBD2. This CDR3 is 13 amino acids long. The germline gives CDR1 MDHEN, CDR2 SYDVKM. After removal of 1 base from V and 11 bases from J, the junction contained 5 bases not matched to a gene. CDR3: CASSLSSGGEKYF. CDR3 DNA sequence: TGTGCCAGCAGTTTATCTAGCGGGGGTGAGAAGTACTTC.

The V gene is TRBV7-6, the J gene TRBJ2-7; TRBD1 is a possible D gene (5 bases). The CDR3 is made up of 13 amino acids. Germline CDR1 is SGHVS and CDR2 is FNYEAQ. V was shortened by 5 bases and J by 1 base, with 9 bases between the two germline ends. CDR3 region: CASSATGSYEQYF. CDR3 in DNA: TGTGCCAGCAGCGCTACAGGTTCCTACGAGCAGTACTTC.

The V and J genes are TRBV4-3 and TRBJ2-7, with TRBD2 matching over 7 bases. The CDR3 totals 15 residues. V gave up 0 bases and J gave up 4 bases; unmatched junction bases: 6. CDR1 and CDR2 from the germline V gene are LGHNA and YSLEER. In nucleotides, the CDR3 is TGCGCCAGCAGCCAAGATTTGGGGGGGGGATACGAGCAGTACTTC. Its protein product is CASSQDLGGGYEQYF.

The V call is TRBV28, the J call TRBJ1-5, with 7 positions matching TRBD1. The CDR3 runs to 18 residues. With 4 bases clipped from V and 0 bases from J, the junction kept 12 bases outside the gene matches. Looked up from germline, CDR1 is MDHEN and CDR2 is SYDVKM. CDR3 nucleotide sequence: TGTGCCAGCAGTTCTTGGACAGGCGAAGCCTATAGCAATCAGCCCCAGCATTTT. It yields the protein CASSSWTGEAYSNQPQHF. The whole variable domain, filled in from reference TRBV28 and TRBJ1-5, reads DVKVTQSSRYLVKRTGEKVFLECVQDMDHENMFWYRQDPGLGLRLIYFSYDVKMKEKGDIPEGYSVSREKKERFSLILESASTNQTSMYLCASSSWTGEAYSNQPQHFGDGTRLSIL.

The rearrangement joins TRBV6-1 to TRBJ1-5; the match to TRBD1 covers 7 bases. The CDR3 sequence is 14 residues long. V lost 8 bases to trimming and J lost 3 bases; unmatched junction nucleotides: 7. From germline, CDR1 is MNHNS and CDR2 SASEGT. The CDR3 nucleotides read TGTGCCAGCTGGAAGACAGGGCCCAATCAGCCCCAGCATTTT. This sequence encodes CASWKTGPNQPQHF.